The present T cell receptor (beta chain) was sequenced within a study of T cell responses to AZD1222 COVID-19 vaccine. For the study at large: Second doses that came at about 4 or about 12 weeks were put together.

To note about this clone: Its target is not known.

Broader study findings: Vaccine-related CD4 TCRs covered spike, predominating at 160-218 and 743-854. Females made up more of the donors, who were largely white British, and clonal diversity may have come out too low. Only six or seven AZD1222 recipients were seropositive at baseline.

This CDR3 spans 18 amino acids. Germline trimming cut 1 base from V and 4 bases from J; bases unmatched to any gene: 9. Per the germline V gene, CDR1 is LGHNA and CDR2 is YNFKEQ. Only in-frame clones appear in the TCRdb table, and some are missing; sequencing was by immunoSEQ multiplex PCR. The sample contains 90,000 to 150,000 clones, about nine tenths of which appear only once. This sequence joins TRBV4-2 and TRBJ2-5, with TRBD2 matching 13 bases. The sample was peripheral blood, taken on day 0 of AZD1222 vaccination. This sequence originates from an adult in good health. The CDR3 sequence: CASSQAGLAGYLGETQYF. CDR3 DNA sequence: TGTGCCAGCAGCCAAGCGGGACTAGCGGGATATCTTGGAGAGACCCAGTACTTC.